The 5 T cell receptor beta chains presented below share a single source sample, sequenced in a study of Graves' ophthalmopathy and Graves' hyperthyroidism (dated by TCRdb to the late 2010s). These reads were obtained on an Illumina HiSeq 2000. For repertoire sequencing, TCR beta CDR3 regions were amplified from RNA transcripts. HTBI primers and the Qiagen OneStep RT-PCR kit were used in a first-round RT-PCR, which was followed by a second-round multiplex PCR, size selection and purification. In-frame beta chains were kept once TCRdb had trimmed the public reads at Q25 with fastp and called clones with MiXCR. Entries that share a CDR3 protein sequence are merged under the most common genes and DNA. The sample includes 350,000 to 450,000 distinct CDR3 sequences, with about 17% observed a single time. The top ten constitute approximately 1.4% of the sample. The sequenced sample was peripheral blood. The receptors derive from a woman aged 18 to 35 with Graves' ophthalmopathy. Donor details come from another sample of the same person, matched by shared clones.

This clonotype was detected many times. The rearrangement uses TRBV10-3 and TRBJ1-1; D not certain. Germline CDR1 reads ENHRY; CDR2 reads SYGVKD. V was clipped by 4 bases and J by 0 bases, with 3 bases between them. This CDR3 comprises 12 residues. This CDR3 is CAISGLNTEAFF. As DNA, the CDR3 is TGTGCCATCAGTGGGCTGAACACTGAAGCTTTCTTT.

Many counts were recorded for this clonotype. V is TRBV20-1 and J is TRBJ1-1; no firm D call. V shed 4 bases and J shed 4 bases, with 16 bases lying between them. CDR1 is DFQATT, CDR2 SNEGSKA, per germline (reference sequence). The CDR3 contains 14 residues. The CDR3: CSAIRNPGGTEAFF. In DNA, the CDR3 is TGCAGTGCTATTCGAAACCCCGGCGGCACTGAAGCTTTCTTT.

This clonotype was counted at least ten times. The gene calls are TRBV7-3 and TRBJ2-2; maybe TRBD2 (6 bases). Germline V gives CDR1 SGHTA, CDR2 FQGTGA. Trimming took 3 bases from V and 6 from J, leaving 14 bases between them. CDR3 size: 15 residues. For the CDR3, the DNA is TGTGCCAGCAGCTTTTTAGCGGCCTCGGCCGGGGAGCTGTTTTTT. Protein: CASSFLAASAGELFF.

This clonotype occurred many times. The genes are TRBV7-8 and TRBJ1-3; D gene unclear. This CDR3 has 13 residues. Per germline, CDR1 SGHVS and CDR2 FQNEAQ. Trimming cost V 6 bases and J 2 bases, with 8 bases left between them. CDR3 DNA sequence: TGTGCCAGCAGTCACCGTACTGGAAACACCATATATTTT. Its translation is CASSHRTGNTIYF.

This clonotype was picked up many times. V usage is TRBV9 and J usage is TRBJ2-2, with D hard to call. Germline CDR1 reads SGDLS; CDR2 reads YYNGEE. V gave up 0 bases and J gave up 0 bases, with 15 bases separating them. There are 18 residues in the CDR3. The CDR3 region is CASSVGIAVFANTGELFF. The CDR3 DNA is TGTGCCAGCAGCGTAGGAATCGCGGTCTTCGCGAACACCGGGGAGCTGTTTTTT.